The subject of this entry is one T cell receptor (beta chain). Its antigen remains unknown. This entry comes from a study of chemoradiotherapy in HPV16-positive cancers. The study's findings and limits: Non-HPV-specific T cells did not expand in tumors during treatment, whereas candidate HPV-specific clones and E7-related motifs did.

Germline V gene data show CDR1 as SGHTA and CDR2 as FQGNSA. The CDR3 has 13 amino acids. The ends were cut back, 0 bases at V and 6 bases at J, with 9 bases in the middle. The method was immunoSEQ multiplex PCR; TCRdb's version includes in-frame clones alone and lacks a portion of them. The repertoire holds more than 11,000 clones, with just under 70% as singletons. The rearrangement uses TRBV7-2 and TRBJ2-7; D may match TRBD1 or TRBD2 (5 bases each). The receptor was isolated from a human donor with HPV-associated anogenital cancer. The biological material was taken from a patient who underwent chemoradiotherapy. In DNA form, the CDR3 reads TGTGCCAGCAGCTTAGCGTCGGGGCTCGAGCAGTACTTC. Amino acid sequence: CASSLASGLEQYF.